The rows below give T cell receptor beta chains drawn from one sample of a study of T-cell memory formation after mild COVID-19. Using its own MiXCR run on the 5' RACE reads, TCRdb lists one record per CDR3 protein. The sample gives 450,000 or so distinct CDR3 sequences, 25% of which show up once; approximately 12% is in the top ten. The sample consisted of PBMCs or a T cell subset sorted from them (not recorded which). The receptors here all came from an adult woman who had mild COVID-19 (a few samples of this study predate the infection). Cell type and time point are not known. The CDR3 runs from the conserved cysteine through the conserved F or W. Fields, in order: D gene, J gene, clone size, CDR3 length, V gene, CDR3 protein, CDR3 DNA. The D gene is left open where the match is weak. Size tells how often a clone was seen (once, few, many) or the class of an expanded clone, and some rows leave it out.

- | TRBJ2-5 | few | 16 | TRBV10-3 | CAISGGLVLGQETQYF | TGTGCCATCAGTGGAGGGTTGGTACTAGGCCAAGAGACCCAGTACTTC
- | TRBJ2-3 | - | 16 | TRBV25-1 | CASSRIGLDGADTQYF | TGTGCCAGCAGCAGAATAGGGTTGGACGGGGCAGATACGCAGTATTTT
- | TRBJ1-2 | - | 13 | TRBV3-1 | CASSEGHLYGYTF | TGTGCCAGCAGCGAGGGACACCTCTATGGCTACACCTTC
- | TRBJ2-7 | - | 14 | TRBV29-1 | CSVEVRPFPPEQYF | TGCAGCGTTGAGGTCAGACCGTTTCCCCCCGAGCAGTACTTC
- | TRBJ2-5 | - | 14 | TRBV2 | CASIMTRAEEGQYF | TGTGCCAGCATTATGACTAGGGCAGAGGAGGGCCAGTACTTC
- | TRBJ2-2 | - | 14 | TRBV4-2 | CASSQVEEAGELFF | TGTGCCAGCAGCCAGGTGGAAGAGGCCGGGGAGCTGTTTTTT
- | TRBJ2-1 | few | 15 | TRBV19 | CASSIGQGPLNEQFF | TGTGCCAGTAGTATAGGCCAGGGTCCTCTCAATGAGCAGTTCTTC
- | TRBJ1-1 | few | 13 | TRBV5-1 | CASSRELNTEAFF | TGCGCCAGCAGCCGAGAATTGAACACTGAAGCTTTCTTT
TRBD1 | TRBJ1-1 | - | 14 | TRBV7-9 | CASSLASGQGEAFF | TGTGCCAGCAGCTTAGCCTCGGGACAGGGTGAAGCTTTCTTT
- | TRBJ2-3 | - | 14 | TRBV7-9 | CASSAVLFTDTQYF | TGTGCCAGCAGCGCGGTGCTTTTCACAGATACGCAGTATTTT
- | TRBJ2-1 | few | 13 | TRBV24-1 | CATSDILGNEQFF | TGTGCCACCAGTGACATACTAGGCAATGAGCAGTTCTTC
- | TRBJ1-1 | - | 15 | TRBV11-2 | CASSLFQQVPTEAFF | TGTGCCAGCAGCTTATTTCAACAAGTCCCCACTGAAGCTTTCTTT
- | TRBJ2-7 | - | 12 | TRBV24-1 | CATSGQSYEQYF | TGTGCCACCAGCGGACAGTCCTACGAGCAGTACTTC
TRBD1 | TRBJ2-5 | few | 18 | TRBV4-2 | CASSYMVRPGGPQETQYF | TGTGCCAGCAGTTATATGGTCCGGCCAGGGGGTCCCCAAGAGACCCAGTACTTC
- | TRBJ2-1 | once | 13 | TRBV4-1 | CASSQVENNEQFF | TGCGCCAGCAGCCAAGTTGAGAACAATGAGCAGTTCTTC
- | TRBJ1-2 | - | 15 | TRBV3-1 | CASSQDLRGYYGYTF | TGTGCCAGCAGCCAAGATCTGAGGGGATACTATGGCTACACCTTC
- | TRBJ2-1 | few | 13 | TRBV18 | CASSPTNAGKPFF | TGTGCCAGCTCACCCACCAACGCTGGAAAACCGTTCTTC
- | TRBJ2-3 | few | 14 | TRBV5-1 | CASSGGGQRDTQYF | TGCGCCAGCAGCGGAGGGGGCCAAAGAGATACGCAGTATTTT
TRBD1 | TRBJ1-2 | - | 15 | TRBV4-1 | CASSLAGTGRNGYTF | TGCGCCAGCAGCCTGGCCGGGACAGGGAGGAATGGCTACACCTTC
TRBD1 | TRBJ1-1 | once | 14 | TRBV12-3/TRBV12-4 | CASSMGQGRAEAFF | TGTGCCAGCAGCATGGGACAGGGACGGGCTGAAGCTTTCTTT
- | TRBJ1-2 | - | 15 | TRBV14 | CASSRSVGTNYGYTF | TGTGCCAGCAGCCGCTCCGTCGGGACAAACTATGGCTACACCTTC
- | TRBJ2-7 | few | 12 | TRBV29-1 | CSVGDAGYEQYF | TGCAGCGTTGGGGACGCCGGCTACGAGCAGTACTTC
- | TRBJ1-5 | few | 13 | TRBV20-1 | CSARNPGIGPQHF | TGCAGTGCTAGGAACCCAGGGATTGGGCCCCAGCATTTT
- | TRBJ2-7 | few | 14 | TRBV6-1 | CASTPTGDSYEQYF | TGTGCCAGCACCCCTACGGGAGACTCCTACGAGCAGTACTTC
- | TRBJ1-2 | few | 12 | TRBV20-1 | CSARGGLYGYTF | TGCAGTGCTAGAGGGGGGCTCTATGGCTACACCTTC
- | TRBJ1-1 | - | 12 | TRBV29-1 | CSAGAPNTEAFF | TGCAGCGCTGGGGCCCCGAACACTGAAGCTTTCTTT
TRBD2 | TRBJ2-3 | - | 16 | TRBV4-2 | CASSQSSGSVVDTQYF | TGTGCCAGCAGCCAGTCTAGCGGGAGCGTCGTAGATACGCAGTATTTT
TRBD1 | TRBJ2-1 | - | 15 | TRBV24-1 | CATSDFGTGNNEQFF | TGTGCCACCAGTGATTTTGGGACAGGAAACAATGAGCAGTTCTTC
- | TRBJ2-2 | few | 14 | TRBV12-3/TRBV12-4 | CASSLGLASGELFF | TGTGCCAGCAGTTTAGGTTTAGCAAGCGGGGAGCTGTTTTTT
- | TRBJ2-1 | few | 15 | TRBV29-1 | CSVEDHRGGGNEQFF | TGCAGCGTTGAAGATCATAGGGGCGGTGGCAATGAGCAGTTCTTC